This TCR beta chain was recorded in a study of siplizumab effects on memory and regulatory T cells. Germline V gene data show CDR1 as LNHDA and CDR2 as SQIVND (reference sequence). CDR3 length: 17 amino acids. V trimming: 5 bases; J trimming: 0 bases; junction bases outside the gene matches: 4. Some clones are missing from TCRdb's copy, which holds only in-frame ones; the method was immunoSEQ multiplex PCR. The table lists approximately 58,000 clones, 90% to 95% of them singletons. Study-wide results and caveats: Tregs proliferating in siplizumab cultures lacked confirmation of their suppressive function. Alloreactive sequences that could be traced to unstimulated CD4+ memory cells showed a significant reduction under siplizumab. Treg-derived clones made up an average of about 73% of mappable alloreactive CD4+ clones with siplizumab and 26.9% in controls.

Details on this clone: Its target is unknown.

V gene TRBV19 combines with J gene TRBJ2-1; 13 bases agree with TRBD2. This sequence originates from a human donor in good health. Material for sequencing was CD8+ T cells sorted from blood. The CDR3 loop reads CASSVTSGRRSYNEQFF. CDR3 DNA: TGTGCCAGTAGTGTGACTAGCGGGAGGCGCTCCTACAATGAGCAGTTCTTC.